This entry features one T cell receptor (beta chain) sequence. How the authors handled the data: The authors estimated nucleated cell counts from reference gene primer amplification. TCRdb's table, derived via immunoSEQ multiplex PCR, lists solely in-frame clones and lacks some. V and J calls and clone size are copied from that table; D and trimming were computed from the DNA. In the table there are 63,000 or so clones, 85% to 90% of which are singletons. From germline, CDR1 is MDHEN and CDR2 SYDVKM. V was cut by 3 bases and J by 11 bases, with 19 bases left in between. This CDR3 has 14 residues. The entry originates in a study of blood T cell repertoires in COVID-19. Study-level background: Samples of COVID-19 (acute and convalescent) were obtained from the United States, Italy and Spain. T cells, B-cell-depleted T cells, or PBMCs provided the cDNA or gDNA that served as material.

Sample: peripheral blood. The source is a man aged 65 to 79 with active COVID-19. This chain links TRBV28 with TRBJ1-1; D may be TRBD1 (6 bases). The CDR3 loop reads CASSFSGQLIGAFF. DNA for the CDR3: TGTGCCAGCAGTTTCAGTGGACAGCTAATAGGGGCTTTCTTT.